The 19 T cell receptor beta chains listed next were all sequenced from one sample in a study of tissue T cells after allogeneic stem cell transplantation. TCRdb's table, derived via immunoSEQ multiplex PCR, lists solely in-frame clones and lacks some. The table shows 6,000 or so clones, with 45% to 55% occurring only once. Time point of the sample: mouse harvest day 7 after allogeneic transplant. The graft held 10^6 splenic CD5+ T cells and 10^7 T-cell-depleted bone marrow cells. Sequenced material: gut tissue. The receptors were sampled from a female BALB/c mouse given C57BL/6 T cells with graft-versus-host disease after an allogeneic hematopoietic cell transplant.

As regards this clone: Genes and germline come from the mouse. Sequencing ends 1 residue short of the CDR3 end; the germline J gene provides the rest. The J gene is TRBJ2-4, the V gene TRBV12-2; tentative D call: TRBD1 (6 bases). This CDR3 region has 14 residues. Germline V lookup: CDR1 SGHLS, CDR2 HYDKME. Trimming pared 0 bases from V and 0 bases from J, leaving 6 bases between. CDR3 DNA (partial): TGTGCCAGCTCTCTCCAGGGGAGTCAAAACACCTTGTAC. This translates into CASSLQGSQNTLY. The whole CDR3 reads CASSLQGSQNTLYF.

In regard to this clone: Genes and germline are mouse. The sequenced fragment ends 1 residue before the CDR3 boundary, so the rest is inferred from the germline J gene. The chain employs TRBV26 and TRBJ2-7; 7 bases are a match to TRBD2. Germline CDR1 reads KGHPV; CDR2 reads FQNQEV (reference sequence). The CDR3 loop spans 14 amino acids. Unmatched junction bases numbered 2, after V lost 3 bases and J lost 0 bases. The sequenced part of the CDR3 DNA is TGTGCCAGCAGTCTACTGGGGAGCTCCTATGAACAGTAC. This translates into CASSLLGSSYEQY. In full, the CDR3 reads CASSLLGSSYEQYF.

A few counts support this clone. Genes and germline are mouse. The CDR3 end is not reached by the read, which stops 1 residue before it; the germline J gene fills it in. The chain carries TRBV17 and TRBJ2-7; 8 bases line up with TRBD2. V lost 1 base, J lost 5 bases, and 4 bases stayed unmatched. Germline CDR1 is MNHDT and CDR2 is YYDKIL. This CDR3 spans 14 amino acids. The part of the CDR3 DNA that was read is TGTGCTAGCAGTAGAGGCGGGGGGGCGGATGAACAGTAC. Translating gives CASSRGGGADEQY. The complete CDR3 sequence is CASSRGGGADEQYF. The variable domain in full, completed from reference TRBV17 and TRBJ2-7, reads DTTVKQNPRYKLARVGKPVNLICSQTMNHDTMYWYQKKPNQAPKLLLFYYDKILNREADTFEKFQSSRPNNSFCSLYIGSAGLEYSAMYLCASSRGGGADEQYFGPGTRLTVL.

As concerns this clone: All gene names here are mouse names. The missing CDR3 end, 1 residue past where the read stops, is filled in from the germline J gene. This chain joins TRBV29 and TRBJ2-1; TRBD2 matches 13 bases. The CDR3 covers 15 residues. Trimming removed 2 bases from V and 7 bases from J; junction bases left unmatched: 2. Looked up from germline, CDR1 is MSHET and CDR2 is SYDVDS. The part of the CDR3 DNA that was read is TGTGCTAGCAGTTTAATGGGACTGGGGGGGGCTGAGCAGTTC. Translating gives CASSLMGLGGAEQF. The whole CDR3 protein is CASSLMGLGGAEQFF.

Regarding this clone: Gene labels here are mouse ones. The CDR3 is cut off 1 residue early in the read; its end comes from the germline J gene. This sequence joins TRBV3 and TRBJ2-1; 9 positions agree with TRBD1. Germline V CDR1 and CDR2: SNHLY, FYNGKV (reference sequence). CDR3 size: 14 residues. The ends lost 5 bases at V and 3 bases at J; junction bases unmatched: 2. Here the CDR3 reads CASSPTGGYAEQFF. The CDR3 bases that were read are TGTGCCAGCAGCCCGACAGGGGGCTATGCTGAGCAGTTC.

A single count supports this clone. Gene names and germline match the mouse. The read ends 1 residue before the CDR3 terminus; that terminus is restored from the germline J gene. This chain joins TRBV26 and TRBJ2-5, with 7 bases aligning to TRBD1. The CDR3 runs 13 residues. Trimming cost V 6 bases and J 3 bases; bases outside gene matches: 3. CDR1 and CDR2 (germline): KGHPV, FQNQEV (reference sequence). CDR3 bases read: TGTGCCAGCAGGGGGACAGAACAAGACACCCAGTAC. Its translation is CASRGTEQDTQY. The whole CDR3 sequence is CASRGTEQDTQYF.

With respect to this clone: Each gene name is a mouse one. The read is 1 residue too short to cover the CDR3 end, so that end is filled in from the germline J gene. This chain links TRBV26 with TRBJ2-5, with D possibly called TRBD1 or TRBD2 (5 bases each). The CDR3 has 12 residues. CDR1 is KGHPV, CDR2 FQNQEV, per germline (reference sequence). V was clipped by 2 bases and J by 5 bases, with 5 bases between them. CDR3 bases read: TGTGCCAGCAGTCTGGGGGGAGACACCCAGTAC. Translating gives CASSLGGDTQY. The whole CDR3 sequence reads CASSLGGDTQYF.

Worth noting for this clone: Gene names follow the mouse nomenclature. The observed sequence ends 1 residue before the CDR3 terminus, with the missing tail filled in from the germline J gene. The chain employs TRBV26 and TRBJ2-5; D remains ambiguous. In germline, CDR1 is KGHPV, CDR2 FQNQEV (reference sequence). The V end lost 1 base, the J end lost 6 bases, and 2 bases lay between the germline ends. This CDR3 has 11 amino acids. The CDR3 loop is CASSLLDTQYF. The CDR3 bases that were read are TGTGCCAGCAGTCTGTTGGACACCCAGTAC.

Concerning this clone itself: Gene names and germline refer to mouse. The CDR3 end lies 1 residue beyond the end of the read and is filled in from the germline J gene. The genes are TRBV1 and TRBJ2-7; 9 nucleotides agree with TRBD2. Trimming took 5 bases from V and 3 from J; bases not matched to a gene: 2. The CDR3 has 13 residues. Germline V gives CDR1 NSQYPW, CDR2 LRSPGD (reference sequence). The CDR3 region is CTCSLWGGYEQYF. CDR3 DNA, as far as it was read: TGCACCTGCAGTCTCTGGGGGGGCTATGAACAGTAC.

This clone was found a few times. Gene and germline names: mouse. From the germline J gene comes the end of the CDR3, since the read stops 1 residue before it. The V call is TRBV5, the J call TRBJ2-1, with 7 bases that match TRBD1. V was pared by 4 bases and J by 3 bases, with 3 bases of the junction left unmatched. Germline V lookup: CDR1 LGHNA, CDR2 YNLKQL (reference sequence). There are 14 residues in the CDR3. CDR3: CASSPRDSYAEQFF. CDR3 bases read: TGTGCCAGCAGCCCCCGGGACAGCTATGCTGAGCAGTTC.

Concerning this clone itself: Genes here carry mouse names. The read falls 1 residue short of the CDR3 end, and the missing part is taken from the germline J gene. The chain is built from TRBV29 and TRBJ1-6; 10 bases line up with TRBD1. TRBJ1-6 is labeled an ORF, and its function is uncertain. Trimming at V came to 2 bases and at J to 8 bases, leaving 9 bases not matched to a gene. Germline values: CDR1 MSHET, CDR2 SYDVDS. This CDR3 comprises 17 residues. The covered CDR3 bases are TGTGCTAGCAGTTTAACCCCTCGACAGGGGGCGTATTCGCCCCTCTAC. Translating it yields CASSLTPRQGAYSPLY. The full CDR3 protein reads CASSLTPRQGAYSPLYF.

Concerning this clone itself: The genes are named according to mouse. The CDR3 is cut off 1 residue early in the read; its end comes from the germline J gene. The chain recombines TRBV17 with TRBJ2-7; 8 bases fit TRBD1. CDR3 length: 13 residues. CDR1 and CDR2 from the germline V gene are MNHDT and YYDKIL. Trimming took 2 bases from V and 7 from J; bases not matched to a gene: 4. The CDR3 sequence: CASSRQGAEEQYF. Partial CDR3 DNA: TGTGCTAGCAGTAGACAGGGGGCGGAGGAACAGTAC.

With respect to this clone: Gene names and germline refer to mouse. The read ends 1 residue before the CDR3 terminus; that terminus is restored from the germline J gene. The chain links TRBV5 to TRBJ2-7, with D hard to call. This CDR3 is 11 amino acids long. Germline-derived CDR1 and CDR2 are LGHNA and YNLKQL (reference sequence). V shed 1 base and J shed 5 bases, with 3 bases lying between them. The CDR3 bases that were read are TGTGCCAGCAGCCAAGGGGATGAACAGTAC. It is translated as CASSQGDEQY. The CDR3 reads in full as CASSQGDEQYF.

A remark on this clone: Gene names are mouse gene names. The CDR3 is cut off 1 residue early in the read; its end comes from the germline J gene. The rearrangement joins TRBV26 to TRBJ2-1; 10 bases agree with TRBD1. The CDR3 spans 15 residues. V gave up 4 bases and J gave up 1 base; unmatched junction bases: 1. Germline V gene data show CDR1 as KGHPV and CDR2 as FQNQEV (reference sequence). Partial CDR3 DNA: TGTGCCAGCAGTCGGGACAGGGGAAACTATGCTGAGCAGTTC. Encoded protein: CASSRDRGNYAEQF. The full CDR3 reads CASSRDRGNYAEQFF.

Remarks on this clone: Each gene name is a mouse one. The read terminates 1 residue ahead of where the CDR3 ends, so the germline J gene completes it. The V call is TRBV26, the J call TRBJ1-3, with TRBD1 matching 9 bases. The V gene end was trimmed by 6 bases and the J gene end by 2 bases; junction bases not matched to a gene: 2. Germline CDR1 KGHPV, CDR2 FQNQEV (reference sequence). The CDR3 loop spans 14 amino acids. The DNA read from the CDR3 is TGTGCCAGCAGCGGGGACAGGGCTGGAAATACGCTCTAT. This sequence encodes CASSGDRAGNTLY. The whole CDR3 sequence is CASSGDRAGNTLYF.

The count of this clone is one. The gene names here belong to mouse. The sequenced fragment ends 1 residue before the CDR3 boundary, so the rest is inferred from the germline J gene. V gene TRBV26 combines with J gene TRBJ2-4; D not resolved. The germline gives CDR1 KGHPV, CDR2 FQNQEV (reference sequence). CDR3 length: 14 amino acids. The ends were cut back, 3 bases at V and 0 bases at J, with 7 bases in the middle. The CDR3 here is CASSLLQSQNTLYF. CDR3 DNA (partial): TGTGCCAGCAGTCTTTTACAGAGTCAAAACACCTTGTAC.

Note on this clone: Gene names refer to mouse genes. The CDR3 goes on 1 residue after the read ends, and that part is filled in from the germline J gene. Other nucleotide sequences from this sample produce the same CDR3. The chain joins TRBV26 to TRBJ2-2; 7 bases match TRBD1. Trimming took 4 bases from V and 0 from J; bases not matched to a gene: 2. The CDR3 is 15 residues long. Germline V gene data show CDR1 as KGHPV and CDR2 as FQNQEV (reference sequence). Here the CDR3 reads CASSPGTANTGQLYF. The sequenced CDR3 bases are TGTGCCAGCAGTCCCGGGACAGCAAACACCGGGCAGCTCTAC.

As for this clone: Gene names and germline match the mouse. The read terminates 1 residue ahead of where the CDR3 ends, so the germline J gene completes it. The V and J genes are TRBV26 and TRBJ1-1; TRBD1 agrees at 7 bases. CDR3 length: 14 amino acids. J was trimmed by 0 bases and V by 4 bases; bases with no gene match: 2. Per the germline V gene, CDR1 is KGHPV and CDR2 is FQNQEV (reference sequence). Incomplete CDR3 DNA: TGTGCCAGCAGTCGGGGGACAGCAAACACAGAAGTCTTC. Protein product: CASSRGTANTEVF. The complete CDR3 sequence is CASSRGTANTEVFF.

Of note for this clone: The gene names given are mouse names. The read falls 1 residue short of the CDR3 end, and the missing part is taken from the germline J gene. The chain couples TRBV15 to TRBJ2-7; the D is unclear. There are 13 residues in the CDR3. Per the germline V gene, CDR1 is SGHND and CDR2 is FRSKSL. V gave up 1 base and J gave up 1 base, with 5 bases separating them. Partial CDR3 DNA: TGTGCCAGCAGTTTAGGAGGTTCCTATGAACAGTAC. This gives the protein CASSLGGSYEQY. The entire CDR3 sequence reads CASSLGGSYEQYF. Together with reference TRBV15 and TRBJ2-7, the CDR3 gives the full variable domain: DAGVTQTPRHEVAEKGQTIILKCEPVSGHNDLFWYRQTKIQGLELLSYFRSKSLMEDGGAFKDRFKAEMLNSSFSTLKIQPTEPKDSAVYLCASSLGGSYEQYFGPGTRLTVL.